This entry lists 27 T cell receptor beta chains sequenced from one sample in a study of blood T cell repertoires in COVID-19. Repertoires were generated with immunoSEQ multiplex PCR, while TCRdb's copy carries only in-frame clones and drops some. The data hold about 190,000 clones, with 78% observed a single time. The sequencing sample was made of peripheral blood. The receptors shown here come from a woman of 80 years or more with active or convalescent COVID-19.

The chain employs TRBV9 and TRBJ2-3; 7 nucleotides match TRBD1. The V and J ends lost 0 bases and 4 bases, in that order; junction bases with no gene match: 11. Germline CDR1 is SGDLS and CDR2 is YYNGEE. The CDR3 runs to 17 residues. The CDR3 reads CASSVVPGQLRADTQYF. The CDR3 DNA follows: TGTGCCAGCAGCGTAGTACCGGGACAGCTGCGGGCAGATACGCAGTATTTT.

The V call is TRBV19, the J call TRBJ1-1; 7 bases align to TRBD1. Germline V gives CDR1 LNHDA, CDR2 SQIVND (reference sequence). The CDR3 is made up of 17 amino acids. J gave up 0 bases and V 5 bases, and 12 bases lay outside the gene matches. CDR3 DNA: TGTGCCAGTAGTCCGGGACAGCTCGGGTCCATGAACACTGAAGCTTTCTTT. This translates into CASSPGQLGSMNTEAFF.

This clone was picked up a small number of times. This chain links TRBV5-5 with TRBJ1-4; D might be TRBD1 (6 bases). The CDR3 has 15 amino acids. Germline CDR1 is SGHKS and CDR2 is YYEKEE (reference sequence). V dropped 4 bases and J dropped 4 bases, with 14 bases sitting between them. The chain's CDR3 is CASSLRGGINEKLFF. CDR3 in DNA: TGTGCCAGCAGCCTTCGGGGGGGCATTAATGAAAAACTGTTTTTT.

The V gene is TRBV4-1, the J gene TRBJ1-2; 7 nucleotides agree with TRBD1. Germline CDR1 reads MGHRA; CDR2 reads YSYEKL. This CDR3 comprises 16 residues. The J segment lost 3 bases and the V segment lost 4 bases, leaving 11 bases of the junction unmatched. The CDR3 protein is CASSRLSAGGHYGYTF. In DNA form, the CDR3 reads TGCGCCAGCAGCCGCCTCAGCGCAGGGGGGCACTATGGCTACACCTTC.

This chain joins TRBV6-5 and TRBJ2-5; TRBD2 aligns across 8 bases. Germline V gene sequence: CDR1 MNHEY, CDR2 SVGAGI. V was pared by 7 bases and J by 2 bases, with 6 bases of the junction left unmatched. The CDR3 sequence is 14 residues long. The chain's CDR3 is CASIRGGTQETQYF. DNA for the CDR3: TGTGCCAGCATACGGGGGGGGACACAAGAGACCCAGTACTTC.

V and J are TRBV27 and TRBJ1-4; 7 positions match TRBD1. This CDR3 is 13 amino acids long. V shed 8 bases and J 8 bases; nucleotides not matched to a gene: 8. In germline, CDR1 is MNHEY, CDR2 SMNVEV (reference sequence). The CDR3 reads CASGSRQGEKLFF. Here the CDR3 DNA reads TGTGCCAGCGGCTCCAGACAGGGCGAAAAACTGTTTTTT.

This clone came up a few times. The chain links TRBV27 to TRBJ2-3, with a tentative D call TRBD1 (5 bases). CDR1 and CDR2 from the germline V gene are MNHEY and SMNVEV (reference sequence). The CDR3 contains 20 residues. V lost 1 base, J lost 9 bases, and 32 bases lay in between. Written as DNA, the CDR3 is TGTGCCAGCAGTTTATATCGGCCGATCAGGGCCCGATCTCTCGTAGACACGCAGTATTTT. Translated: CASSLYRPIRARSLVDTQYF.

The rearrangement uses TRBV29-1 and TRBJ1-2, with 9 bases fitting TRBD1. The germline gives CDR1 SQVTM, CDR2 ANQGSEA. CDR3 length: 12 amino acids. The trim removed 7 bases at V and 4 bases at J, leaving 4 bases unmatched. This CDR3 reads CSADRGRYGYTF. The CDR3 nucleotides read TGCAGCGCGGACAGGGGACGCTATGGCTACACCTTC.

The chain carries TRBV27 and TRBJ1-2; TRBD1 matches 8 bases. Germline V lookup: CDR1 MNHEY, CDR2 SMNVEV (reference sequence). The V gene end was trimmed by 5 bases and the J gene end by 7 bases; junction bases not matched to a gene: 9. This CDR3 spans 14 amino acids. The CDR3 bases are TGTGCCAGCAGTCCCTATAACAGGGGGTCTGGCTACACCTTC. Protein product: CASSPYNRGSGYTF.

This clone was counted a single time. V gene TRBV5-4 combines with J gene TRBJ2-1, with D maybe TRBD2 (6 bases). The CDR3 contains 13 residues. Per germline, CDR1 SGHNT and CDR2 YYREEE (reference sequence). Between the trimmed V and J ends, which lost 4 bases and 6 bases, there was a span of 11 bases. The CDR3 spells CASSGTSSNEQFF. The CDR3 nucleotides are TGTGCCAGCAGCGGAACTAGCAGCAATGAGCAGTTCTTC.

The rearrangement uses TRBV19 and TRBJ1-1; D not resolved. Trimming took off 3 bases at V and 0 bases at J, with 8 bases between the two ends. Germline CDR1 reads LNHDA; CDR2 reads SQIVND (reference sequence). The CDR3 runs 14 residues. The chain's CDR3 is CASSIWQMNTEAFF. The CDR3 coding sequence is TGTGCCAGTAGTATTTGGCAGATGAACACTGAAGCTTTCTTT.

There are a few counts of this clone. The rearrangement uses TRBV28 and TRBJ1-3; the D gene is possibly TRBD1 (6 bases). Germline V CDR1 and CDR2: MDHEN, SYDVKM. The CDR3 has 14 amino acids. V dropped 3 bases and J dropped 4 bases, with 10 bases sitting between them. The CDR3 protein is CASSFRGWGNTIYF. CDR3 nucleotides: TGTGCCAGCAGTTTCAGGGGATGGGGAAACACCATATATTTT.

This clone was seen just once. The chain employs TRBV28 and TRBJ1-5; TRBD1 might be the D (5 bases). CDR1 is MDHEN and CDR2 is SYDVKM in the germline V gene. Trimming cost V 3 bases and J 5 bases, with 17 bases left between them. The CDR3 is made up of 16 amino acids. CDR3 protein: CASSFLGQGPDQPQHF. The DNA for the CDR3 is TGTGCCAGCAGTTTCCTGGGCCAGGGTCCCGATCAGCCCCAGCATTTT. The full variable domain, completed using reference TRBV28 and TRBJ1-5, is DVKVTQSSRYLVKRTGEKVFLECVQDMDHENMFWYRQDPGLGLRLIYFSYDVKMKEKGDIPEGYSVSREKKERFSLILESASTNQTSMYLCASSFLGQGPDQPQHFGDGTRLSIL.

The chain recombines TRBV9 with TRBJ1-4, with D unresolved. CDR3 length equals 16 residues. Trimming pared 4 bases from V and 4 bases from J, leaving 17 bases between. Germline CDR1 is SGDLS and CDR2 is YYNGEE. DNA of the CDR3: TGTGCCAGCAGCCAGGCAGGCCAGCCTTTTAATGAAAAACTGTTTTTT. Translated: CASSQAGQPFNEKLFF.

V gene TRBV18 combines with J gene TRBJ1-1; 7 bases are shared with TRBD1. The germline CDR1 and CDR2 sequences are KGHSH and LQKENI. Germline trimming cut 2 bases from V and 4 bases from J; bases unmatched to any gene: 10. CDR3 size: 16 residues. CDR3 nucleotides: TGTGCCAGCTCACCAACACCGGGGACAGTGAGCACTGAAGCTTTCTTT. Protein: CASSPTPGTVSTEAFF.

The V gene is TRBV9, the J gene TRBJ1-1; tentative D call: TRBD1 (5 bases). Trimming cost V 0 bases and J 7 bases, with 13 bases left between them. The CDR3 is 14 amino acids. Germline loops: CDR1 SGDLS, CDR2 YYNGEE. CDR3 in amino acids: CASSVEGNDLEAFF. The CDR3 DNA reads TGTGCCAGCAGCGTAGAGGGGAACGATCTTGAAGCTTTCTTT.

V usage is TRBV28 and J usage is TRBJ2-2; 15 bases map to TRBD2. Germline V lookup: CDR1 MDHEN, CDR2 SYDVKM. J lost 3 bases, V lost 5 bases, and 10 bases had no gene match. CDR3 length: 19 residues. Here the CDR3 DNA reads TGTGCCAGCAGTCCTGGGACTAGCGGGGGGCTAGGGTACACCGGGGAGCTGTTTTTT. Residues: CASSPGTSGGLGYTGELFF. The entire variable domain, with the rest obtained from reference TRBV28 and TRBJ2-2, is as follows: DVKVTQSSRYLVKRTGEKVFLECVQDMDHENMFWYRQDPGLGLRLIYFSYDVKMKEKGDIPEGYSVSREKKERFSLILESASTNQTSMYLCASSPGTSGGLGYTGELFFGEGSRLTVL.

DNA for the CDR3: TGCAGTGCTAGTTCCAAGAACACTGAAGCTTTCTTT. Translation: CSASSKNTEAFF. The chain recombines TRBV20-1 with TRBJ1-1; D is uncertain. Germline V gene data show CDR1 as DFQATT and CDR2 as SNEGSKA (reference sequence). This CDR3 has 12 residues. V was trimmed by 3 bases and J by 1 base, leaving 6 bases between them.

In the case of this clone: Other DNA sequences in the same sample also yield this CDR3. Here the CDR3 DNA reads TGTGCCAGCAGTTACTCAGGGGCTCCGTATGGCTACACCTTC. Amino acid sequence: CASSYSGAPYGYTF. The chain carries TRBV6-5 and TRBJ1-2; possibly TRBD1 for D (5 bases). Trimming stripped 0 bases from V and 5 bases from J, with 10 bases between. CDR3 length: 14 amino acids. The V gene's germline CDR1 is MNHEY and CDR2 SVGAGI.

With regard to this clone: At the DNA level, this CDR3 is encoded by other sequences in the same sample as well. The CDR3 nucleotides read TGCGCCAGCAGCCGTGACAGGGTAACCTCCTACGAGCAGTACTTC. Protein product: CASSRDRVTSYEQYF. V and J are TRBV5-1 and TRBJ2-7; 7 bases fit TRBD1. Germline V gene data show CDR1 as SGHRS and CDR2 as YFSETQ. The CDR3 loop spans 15 amino acids. Losses at the gene ends were 4 bases for V and 0 bases for J; bases not matched to a gene: 7.

CDR3 sequence reads: CASSPRDTEAFF. In nucleotides, the CDR3 is TGTGCCAGCAGCCCCCGTGACACTGAAGCTTTCTTT. V gene TRBV9 combines with J gene TRBJ1-1, with no clear D. This CDR3 is 12 amino acids long. Trimming pared 4 bases from V and 3 bases from J, leaving 7 bases between. Germline lookup yields CDR1 SGDLS and CDR2 YYNGEE.

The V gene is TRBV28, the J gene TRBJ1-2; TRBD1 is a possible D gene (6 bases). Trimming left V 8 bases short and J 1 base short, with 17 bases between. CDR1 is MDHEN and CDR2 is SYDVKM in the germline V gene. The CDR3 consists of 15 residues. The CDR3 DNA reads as TGTGCCAGCCTCCTTGGTTCAGGGGTTAACTATGGCTACACCTTC. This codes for CASLLGSGVNYGYTF.

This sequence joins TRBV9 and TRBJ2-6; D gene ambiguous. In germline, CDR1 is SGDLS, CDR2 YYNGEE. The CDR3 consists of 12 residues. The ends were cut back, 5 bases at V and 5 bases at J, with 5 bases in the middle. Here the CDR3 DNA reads TGTGCCAGCAGTCCTAGGGCCAACGTCCTGACTTTC. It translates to CASSPRANVLTF. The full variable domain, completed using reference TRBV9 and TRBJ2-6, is DSGVTQTPKHLITATGQRVTLRCSPRSGDLSVYWYQQSLDQGLQFLIQYYNGEERAKGNILERFSAQQFPDLHSELNLSSLELGDSALYFCASSPRANVLTFGAGSRLTVL.

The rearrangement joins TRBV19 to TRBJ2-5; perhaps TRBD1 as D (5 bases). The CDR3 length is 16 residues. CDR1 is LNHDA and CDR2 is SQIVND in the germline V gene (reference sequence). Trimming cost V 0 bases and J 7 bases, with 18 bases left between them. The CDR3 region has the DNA TGTGCCAGTAGTATAGACCAAGGAAACAGGCGAGCGACCCAGTACTTC. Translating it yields CASSIDQGNRRATQYF.

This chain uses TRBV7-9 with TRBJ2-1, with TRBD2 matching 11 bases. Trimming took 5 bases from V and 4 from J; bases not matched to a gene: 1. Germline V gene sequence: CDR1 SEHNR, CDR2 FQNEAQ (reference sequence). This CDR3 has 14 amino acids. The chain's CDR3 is CASSRLAGYNEQFF. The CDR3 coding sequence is TGTGCCAGCAGCCGACTAGCGGGATACAATGAGCAGTTCTTC.

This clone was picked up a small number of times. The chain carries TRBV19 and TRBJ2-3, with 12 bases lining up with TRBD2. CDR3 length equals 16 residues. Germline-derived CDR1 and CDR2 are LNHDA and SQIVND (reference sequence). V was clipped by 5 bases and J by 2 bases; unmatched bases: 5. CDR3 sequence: CASSPRLAGVTDTQYF. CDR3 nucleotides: TGTGCCAGTAGTCCAAGACTAGCGGGGGTCACAGATACGCAGTATTTT.

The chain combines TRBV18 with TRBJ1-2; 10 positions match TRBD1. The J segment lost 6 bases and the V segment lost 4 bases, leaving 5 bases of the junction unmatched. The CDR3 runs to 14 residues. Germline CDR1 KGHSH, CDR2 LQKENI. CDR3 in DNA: TGTGCCAGCTCACGGGACAGGGGATCTAATGGCTACACCTTC. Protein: CASSRDRGSNGYTF.